The 24 T cell receptor beta chains below all came from one sample that was sequenced in a study of vaccination and CD4 T cells after COVID-19. The Oncomine TCR Beta short-read assay sequenced DNA from cultured CD4+ T cells. TCRdb re-derived calls from the PCR reads in MiXCR, one entry per CDR3 protein. Seen here are 6,500 to 7,500 distinct CDR3 sequences, about a third observed once, and the top ten hold 40% to 45%. As to treatment: approximately 9-day PBMC culture with coronavirus spike peptide pools or control peptides (ViraFEST assay). Samples of CD4+ T cells were obtained from the unexposed donor before the COVID-19 pandemic (2011-2018). These receptors are not linked to any known antigen. What was sequenced was CD4+ T cells from blood, cultured in vitro. These receptors were taken from a human donor in good health.

The chain carries TRBV30 and TRBJ1-1, with D tentatively TRBD1 (5 bases). The CDR3 is 14 residues long. Trimming pared 4 bases from V and 5 bases from J, leaving 17 bases between. Germline V gives CDR1 GTSNPN, CDR2 SVGIG (reference sequence). The CDR3 DNA reads TGTGCCTGGAAGGGGATGCTATGGGAGACTGAAGCTTTCTTT. This encodes CAWKGMLWETEAFF.

The V gene is TRBV29-1, the J gene TRBJ1-1, with D maybe TRBD1 (6 bases). CDR1 SQVTM and CDR2 ANQGSEA come from the germline V gene. V was pared by 4 bases and J by 3 bases, with 9 bases between. The CDR3 runs 12 residues. The CDR3 DNA sequence: TGCAGCGTTGTAGGGGGAGACACTGAAGCTTTCTTT. Its protein is CSVVGGDTEAFF.

This chain uses TRBV7-9 with TRBJ2-7; D gene uncertain. This CDR3 region has 13 residues. The V end was cut by 4 bases, the J end by 2 bases, with 9 bases between. Germline CDR1 SEHNR, CDR2 FQNEAQ (reference sequence). The CDR3 region is CASSSSKTYEQYF. DNA for the CDR3: TGTGCCAGCAGCTCAAGCAAAACCTACGAGCAGTACTTC.

The chain uses TRBV5-1 and TRBJ2-7; possibly TRBD2 for D (5 bases). V lost 0 bases to trimming and J lost 2 bases, with 9 bases between them. The CDR3 has 14 residues. Germline loops: CDR1 SGHRS, CDR2 YFSETQ. CDR3 sequence reads: CASSLGPGTYEQYF. In DNA, the CDR3 is TGCGCCAGCAGCTTGGGGCCGGGGACCTACGAGCAGTACTTC. The complete variable domain, with remaining parts taken from reference TRBV5-1 and TRBJ2-7, reads KAGVTQTPRYLIKTRGQQVTLSCSPISGHRSVSWYQQTPGQGLQFLFEYFSETQRNKGNFPGRFSGRQFSNSRSEMNVSTLELGDSALYLCASSLGPGTYEQYFGPGTRLTVT.

The chain joins TRBV19 to TRBJ1-3; no firm D call. The CDR3 has 15 residues. V was cut by 3 bases and J by 3 bases, with 12 bases left in between. From germline, CDR1 is LNHDA and CDR2 SQIVND (reference sequence). CDR3 loop: CASSITSWDGNTIYF. In DNA form, the CDR3 reads TGTGCCAGTAGTATCACCTCATGGGATGGAAACACCATATATTTT.

This clonotype was seen a single time. The genes are TRBV7-6 and TRBJ2-5; TRBD2 aligns across 12 bases. Germline V CDR1 and CDR2: SGHVS, FNYEAQ. CDR3 length equals 14 residues. The V gene end was trimmed by 5 bases and the J gene end by 5 bases; junction bases not matched to a gene: 3. The CDR3 DNA reads as TGTGCCAGCAGCCCCGGGACTAGCGGGGAGACCCAGTACTTC. Translated, it gives CASSPGTSGETQYF.

V gene TRBV27 combines with J gene TRBJ2-5, with D possibly TRBD1 on 6 matching bases. The CDR3 runs to 13 residues. Looked up from germline, CDR1 is MNHEY and CDR2 is SMNVEV (reference sequence). Trimming removed 5 bases from V and 9 bases from J, with 16 bases in between. For the CDR3, the DNA is TGTGCCAGCAGTCTTACAGGGTTTGAGGCCCAGTACTTC. Its translation: CASSLTGFEAQYF.

In its sample, this clonotype was seen a few times. The CDR3, as DNA: TGTGCCAGCAGTTACTCCAGGGGTGAAAAACTGTTTTTT. It yields the protein CASSYSRGEKLFF. The chain carries TRBV6-5 and TRBJ1-4; tentative D call: TRBD1 (6 bases). Trimming took 0 bases from V and 7 from J, leaving 6 bases between them. This CDR3 spans 13 amino acids. Germline lookup yields CDR1 MNHEY and CDR2 SVGAGI.

In this sample, this clonotype turned up a few times. This chain uses TRBV7-2 with TRBJ1-6, with D unresolved. V lost 5 bases and J lost 0, with 5 bases in between. This CDR3 region has 14 residues. CDR1 is SGHTA, CDR2 FQGNSA, per germline. CDR3 nucleotide sequence: TGTGCCAGCAGCATAAGCTCCTATAATTCACCCCTCCACTTT. The encoded protein is CASSISSYNSPLHF.

V and J are TRBV7-3 and TRBJ2-1; 11 bases line up with TRBD2. The CDR3 extends over 15 amino acids. Trimming cost V 5 bases and J 4 bases; bases outside gene matches: 4. Germline CDR1 reads SGHTA; CDR2 reads FQGTGA. The CDR3 coding sequence is TGTGCCAGCAGCGCCCGACTAGCGGGGTACAATGAGCAGTTCTTC. Protein product: CASSARLAGYNEQFF.

The chain uses TRBV20-1 and TRBJ1-3; D remains ambiguous. The germline V gene encodes CDR1 DFQATT and CDR2 SNEGSKA (reference sequence). V lost 7 bases and J 0 bases, leaving 7 bases between the germline ends. There are 12 residues in the CDR3. The CDR3 region has the DNA TGCAGTGTTCAGGACTCTGGAAACACCATATATTTT. It specifies CSVQDSGNTIYF.

This clonotype turned up a few times. This chain links TRBV6-2 or TRBV6-3 with TRBJ1-6; D is unresolved. The CDR3 runs to 13 residues. Germline V gene data show CDR1 as MNHEY and CDR2 as SVGEGT. The V end lost 4 bases, the J end lost 8 bases, and 9 bases lay between the germline ends. The CDR3 nucleotides are TGTGCCAGCAGTTGGGGTCAGTATTCACCCCTCCACTTT. Amino acids: CASSWGQYSPLHF.

By share, this clonotype ranks as large. This chain connects TRBV27 to TRBJ1-2, with D possibly TRBD1 on 5 matching bases. The CDR3 spans 14 residues. Trimming removed 3 bases at V and 4 bases at J, with 12 bases between. The V gene's germline CDR1 is MNHEY and CDR2 SMNVEV (reference sequence). The CDR3 DNA follows: TGTGCCAGCAGTTTGGGGGGAATGGCCTATGGCTACACCTTC. Residues: CASSLGGMAYGYTF.

The CDR3 spells CASSVDLGSGIQYF. The CDR3 DNA reads TGTGCCAGCAGCGTAGATTTAGGCAGTGGCATTCAGTACTTC. The chain recombines TRBV9 with TRBJ2-4; D unclear. The ends were cut back, 0 bases at V and 9 bases at J, with 13 bases in the middle. CDR3 length: 14 amino acids. Germline CDR1 is SGDLS and CDR2 is YYNGEE.

The chain links TRBV7-9 to TRBJ1-5; D not certain. Germline CDR1 reads SEHNR; CDR2 reads FQNEAQ (reference sequence). The length of the CDR3 is 13 residues. V lost 1 base, J lost 9 bases, and 10 bases lay in between. The CDR3 bases are TGTGCCAGCAGCTTAGAGGGCCGGGGGCCCCAGCATTTT. It specifies CASSLEGRGPQHF.

This clonotype was counted between two and nine times. This chain links TRBV15 with TRBJ1-5, with a tentative D call TRBD1 (5 bases). V lost 3 bases, J lost 8 bases, and 17 bases lay in between. Germline V gene data show CDR1 as LNHNV and CDR2 as YYDKDF (reference sequence). The CDR3 is 15 residues long. CDR3 sequence reads: CATSRGTARVEPQHF. For the CDR3, the DNA is TGTGCCACCAGCAGGGGAACAGCCAGGGTGGAGCCCCAGCATTTT.

In DNA form, the CDR3 reads TGTGCCAGCAGCGTAGCTGGGGGCGGTAATTCACCCCTCCACTTT. It translates to CASSVAGGGNSPLHF. This sequence joins TRBV9 and TRBJ1-6; D is possibly TRBD1 (6 bases). From germline, CDR1 is SGDLS and CDR2 YYNGEE. There are 15 residues in the CDR3. The germline V and J ends were trimmed by 0 bases and 6 bases, with 10 bases remaining between them. Using reference TRBV9 and TRBJ1-6 for the parts outside the CDR3, the full variable domain is DSGVTQTPKHLITATGQRVTLRCSPRSGDLSVYWYQQSLDQGLQFLIQYYNGEERAKGNILERFSAQQFPDLHSELNLSSLELGDSALYFCASSVAGGGNSPLHFGNGTRLTVT.

V is TRBV20-1 and J is TRBJ2-6; D may be TRBD2 (5 bases). The CDR3 runs 14 residues. CDR1 DFQATT and CDR2 SNEGSKA come from the germline V gene (reference sequence). Trimming pared 1 base from V and 4 bases from J, leaving 8 bases between. CDR3 amino acids: CSARGGSGANVLTF. The CDR3 DNA reads as TGCAGTGCTAGAGGAGGGTCCGGGGCCAACGTCCTGACTTTC.

V usage is TRBV12-3 or TRBV12-4 and J usage is TRBJ2-1, with D maybe TRBD1 (6 bases). V lost 6 bases to trimming and J lost 5 bases, with 14 bases between them. The CDR3 length is 14 residues. CDR3: CASSSGTPNNEQFF. The CDR3 nucleotides are TGTGCCAGCAGCTCCGGGACACCAAACAATGAGCAGTTCTTC.

The gene calls are TRBV6-1 and TRBJ1-1, with a weak D call TRBD1 (5 bases). The V and J ends lost 5 bases and 1 base respectively, with 11 bases between them. Germline-derived CDR1 and CDR2 are MNHNS and SASEGT. The CDR3 runs to 14 residues. This chain's CDR3 is CASSRQNSNTEAFF. The CDR3 bases are TGTGCCAGCAGTCGACAGAATTCGAACACTGAAGCTTTCTTT.

J is TRBJ1-3 and V is TRBV12-3 or TRBV12-4, with D perhaps matching TRBD1 (6 bases). V was pared by 3 bases and J by 0 bases, with 9 bases between. The CDR3 has 15 amino acids. DNA for the CDR3: TGTGCCAGCAGTTTCGGGGGCCACTCTGGAAACACCATATATTTT. It yields the protein CASSFGGHSGNTIYF.

A few counts support this clonotype. This chain connects TRBV7-2 to TRBJ1-2; the D is unclear. The V and J ends lost 3 bases and 0 bases respectively, with 8 bases between them. The CDR3 spans 14 residues. Germline-derived CDR1 and CDR2 are SGHTA and FQGNSA. This chain's CDR3 is CASSLWTTNYGYTF. CDR3 sequence (DNA): TGTGCCAGCAGCTTGTGGACGACTAACTATGGCTACACCTTC.

This clonotype was seen only a few times. The rearrangement uses TRBV6-1 and TRBJ1-2, with a possible D match to TRBD1 (5 bases). There are 13 residues in the CDR3. V was shortened by 2 bases and J by 13 bases, with 17 bases between the two germline ends. Germline V gives CDR1 MNHNS, CDR2 SASEGT. The CDR3 spells CASSERVRGEVTF. The CDR3 bases are TGTGCCAGCAGTGAAAGGGTTAGGGGCGAGGTCACCTTC.

This chain uses TRBV7-8 with TRBJ2-1; D uncertain. V lost 5 bases to trimming and J lost 6 bases, with 11 bases between them. The CDR3 runs to 13 residues. Germline assignment: CDR1 SGHVS and CDR2 FQNEAQ. The CDR3 spells CASSLVSSNEQFF. Here the CDR3 DNA reads TGTGCCAGCAGCCTCGTTTCAAGCAATGAGCAGTTCTTC.